These T cell receptor beta chains were read from a single sample in a study of OX40 agonist ivuxolimab in advanced cancers. Assay: immunoSEQ multiplex PCR; the TCRdb copy retains only in-frame clones and omits some. The sample yields about 38,000 clones, about nine tenths seen once. Sequencing was performed on CD4+ or CD8+ T cells sorted from blood, taken in a trial of the OX40 agonist ivuxolimab. These receptors were taken from an adult with an advanced solid tumor such as melanoma, head and neck, liver or kidney cancer. Each CDR3 is given with its conserved first and last residue. Fields, in order: clone size, D gene, J gene, V gene, CDR3 DNA, CDR3 protein. D genes are given only for firm matches. Expanded clones get a size class; other rows say once, few or many, or leave the size out.

.	TRBD1	TRBJ1-5	TRBV4-2	TGTGCCAGCAGCCAGACAGGGGGTGACTATAGCAATCAGCCCCAGCATTTT	CASSQTGGDYSNQPQHF
.	.	TRBJ2-7	TRBV4-1	TGCGCCAGCAGCCAAGACTACAGGGGAGGATACGAGCAGTACTTC	CASSQDYRGGYEQYF
.	TRBD1	TRBJ2-1	TRBV7-9	TGTGCCATATATTCCAGCTTGGGACAGGGGGTGGATGAGCAGTTCTTC	CAIYSSLGQGVDEQFF
.	.	TRBJ2-3	TRBV11-2	TGTGCCAGCAGCTTAGATCACGCGGGGCTCACAGATACGCAGTATTTT	CASSLDHAGLTDTQYF
.	.	TRBJ1-6	TRBV14	TGTGCCAGCAGCCAAGACGGGCGCACCTATAATTCACCCCTCCACTTT	CASSQDGRTYNSPLHF
.	TRBD2	TRBJ2-7	TRBV27	TGTGCCAGCAGTTTATCGGGACTAGCCCACTCCTACGAGCAGTACTTC	CASSLSGLAHSYEQYF
.	TRBD1	TRBJ2-7	TRBV30	TGTGCCTGGGGCGACAGGGCGTCTTCCTACGAGCAGTACTTC	CAWGDRASSYEQYF
once	.	TRBJ2-2	TRBV28	TGTGCCAGCACCGCCACCGGGGAGCTGTTTTTT	CASTATGELFF
.	TRBD2	TRBJ2-3	TRBV7-3	TGTGCCAGCAGCTTAACGACAACTAGCGGGGGTTCAGATACGCAGTATTTT	CASSLTTTSGGSDTQYF
.	.	TRBJ2-7	TRBV9	TGTGCCAGCAGCGTAGGATGGGGGGATTACGAGCAGTACTTC	CASSVGWGDYEQYF
.	.	TRBJ1-1	TRBV14	TGTGCCAGCAGCCAAGATGCGGGGGTCAATACTGAAGCTTTCTTT	CASSQDAGVNTEAFF
.	.	TRBJ2-7	TRBV9	TGTGCCAGCAGCGCCCGTCCAGGGAAGGGATACGAGCAGTACTTC	CASSARPGKGYEQYF
.	.	TRBJ1-4	TRBV6-6	TGTGCCAGCAGCTCTCGTGGGGGTAATGAAAAACTGTTTTTT	CASSSRGGNEKLFF
.	TRBD1	TRBJ2-2	TRBV5-1	TGCGCCAGCAGAGCAACCGGGACAGGGACGGCCGGGGAGCTGTTTTTT	CASRATGTGTAGELFF
.	.	TRBJ1-6	TRBV5-1	TGCGCCAGCAGGGAGTGGGGGCAGGGAAATTCACCCCTCCACTTT	CASREWGQGNSPLHF
.	.	TRBJ2-7	TRBV30	TGTGCCTGGAGCGCGGGACAGCAATTCTACGAGCAGTACTTC	CAWSAGQQFYEQYF
.	TRBD1	TRBJ1-2	TRBV15	TGTGCCACCAGCCACCCCGGGACAGGGTCAAACTATGGCTACACCTTC	CATSHPGTGSNYGYTF
.	.	TRBJ2-7	TRBV9	TGTGCCAGCAGCGCAGAAAGTGGGGGCGAGCAGTACTTC	CASSAESGGEQYF